One sample yielded the 20 T cell receptor beta chains listed below, sequenced in a study of blood T cell repertoires in COVID-19. Assay used: immunoSEQ multiplex PCR; TCRdb lists only in-frame clones, some missing. The table lists 81,000 or so clones, approximately 80% of them singletons, with about 12% in the top ten. Source material: peripheral blood. The source of these receptors is an older woman with active or convalescent COVID-19.

The chain has TRBV28 and TRBJ1-1; D perhaps matches TRBD1 (6 bases). This CDR3 comprises 11 residues. Germline CDR1 MDHEN, CDR2 SYDVKM. With 3 bases removed from V and 10 bases from J, the gap between germline ends came to 9 bases. As DNA, the CDR3 is TGTGCCAGCAGTTTGCAGGGGCTAGCTTTCTTT. Protein sequence: CASSLQGLAFF.

This clone has more than one count but fewer than ten. The chain is built from TRBV24-1 and TRBJ2-1, with 7 bases lining up with TRBD1. This CDR3 is built from 12 residues. Germline values: CDR1 KGHDR, CDR2 SFDVKD. Trimming took 8 bases from V and 5 from J; bases not matched to a gene: 2. Here the CDR3 DNA reads TGTGCCACCACGGGACAGAACAATGAGCAGTTCTTC. It specifies CATTGQNNEQFF.

The chain is built from TRBV6-2 or TRBV6-3 and TRBJ1-4; the D gene is possibly TRBD1 (5 bases). Germline-derived CDR1 and CDR2 are MNHEY and SVGEGT. V gave up 2 bases and J gave up 7 bases, with 14 bases separating them. The CDR3 runs to 15 residues. As DNA, the CDR3 is TGTGCCAGCAGTTACCGGGGGATCGGTAGTGAAAAACTGTTTTTT. Amino acids: CASSYRGIGSEKLFF.

V is TRBV4-2 and J is TRBJ2-3; 8 nucleotides line up with TRBD2. Germline trimming cut 3 bases from V and 1 base from J; bases unmatched to any gene: 9. The germline V gene encodes CDR1 LGHNA and CDR2 YNFKEQ. This CDR3 is built from 17 residues. The CDR3 loop is CASSHSTSGGGTDTQYF. CDR3 DNA: TGTGCCAGCAGCCACAGCACCAGCGGGGGCGGCACAGATACGCAGTATTTT.

There are a few counts of this clone. The chain links TRBV9 to TRBJ1-1; unclear D gene. V was shortened by 0 bases and J by 8 bases, with 5 bases between the two germline ends. CDR3 size: 11 residues. Germline CDR1 reads SGDLS; CDR2 reads YYNGEE. CDR3 coding DNA: TGTGCCAGCAGCGTAGAAGCCGAAGCTTTCTTT. This translates into CASSVEAEAFF.

The chain employs TRBV20-1 and TRBJ2-1; no firm D call. Trimming cost V 4 bases and J 10 bases, with 11 bases left between them. Germline values: CDR1 DFQATT, CDR2 SNEGSKA (reference sequence). This CDR3 spans 11 amino acids. DNA for the CDR3: TGCAGTGCTACCCCGATCGGGGAGCAGTTCTTC. Protein product: CSATPIGEQFF.

The rearrangement joins TRBV5-1 to TRBJ2-5; TRBD1 matches 7 bases. Germline V gene sequence: CDR1 SGHRS, CDR2 YFSETQ. The CDR3 totals 15 residues. After removal of 0 bases from V and 2 bases from J, the junction contained 4 bases not matched to a gene. CDR3 sequence reads: CASSLVTGVQETQYF. Here the CDR3 DNA reads TGCGCCAGCAGCTTGGTCACAGGGGTGCAAGAGACCCAGTACTTC.

This chain joins TRBV20-1 and TRBJ2-1, with TRBD2 matching 12 bases. V shed 3 bases, J shed 0 bases, and the junction held 9 bases outside the gene matches. Germline V gene data show CDR1 as DFQATT and CDR2 as SNEGSKA (reference sequence). The CDR3 runs 18 residues. CDR3 sequence reads: CSASRLAGGALSYNEQFF. The CDR3 DNA is TGCAGTGCTAGTAGGCTAGCGGGGGGGGCCCTCTCCTACAATGAGCAGTTCTTC.

J is TRBJ1-1 and V is TRBV9; D is perhaps TRBD1 (5 bases). Deletions cut 4 bases from V and 4 bases from J, with 14 bases between. Germline V CDR1 and CDR2: SGDLS, YYNGEE. The CDR3 spans 14 residues. The chain's CDR3 is CASSRESGSTEAFF. The CDR3 DNA is TGTGCCAGCAGCCGCGAGTCAGGGTCCACTGAAGCTTTCTTT.

The V and J genes are TRBV12-3 or TRBV12-4 and TRBJ1-2; 9 bases agree with TRBD1. Trimming took 2 bases from V and 6 from J; bases not matched to a gene: 1. The CDR3 loop spans 13 amino acids. CDR3 sequence (DNA): TGTGCCAGCAGTTTAAGGACAGGGGATGGCTACACCTTC. Amino acids: CASSLRTGDGYTF.

V gene TRBV10-1 combines with J gene TRBJ1-2; possibly TRBD1 for D (6 bases). V lost 8 bases and J 4 bases, leaving 14 bases between the germline ends. The CDR3 has 13 amino acids. The germline gives CDR1 WNHNN, CDR2 SYGVQD (reference sequence). CDR3 residues: CASAPTDSYGYTF. Written as DNA, the CDR3 is TGCGCCAGCGCCCCGACGGACAGCTATGGCTACACCTTC.

The genes are TRBV27 and TRBJ1-1; possible D gene TRBD1, 6 bases. The CDR3 consists of 16 residues. Trimming removed 3 bases from V and 4 bases from J, with 18 bases in between. Germline V CDR1 and CDR2: MNHEY, SMNVEV (reference sequence). The chain's CDR3 is CASSFGGLGGGTEAFF. The CDR3 bases are TGTGCCAGCAGTTTCGGGGGGCTCGGTGGTGGCACTGAAGCTTTCTTT.

The V call is TRBV7-8, the J call TRBJ2-3, with unresolved D. The CDR3 is made up of 12 amino acids. The germline gives CDR1 SGHVS, CDR2 FQNEAQ. V dropped 6 bases and J dropped 5 bases, with 9 bases sitting between them. The CDR3 DNA reads as TGTGCCAGCAGTCATACAATAGATACGCAGTATTTT. As protein: CASSHTIDTQYF.

The chain joins TRBV13 to TRBJ2-3; D might be TRBD1 (6 bases). Germline values: CDR1 PRHDT, CDR2 FYEKMQ (reference sequence). V was pared by 5 bases and J by 1 base, with 10 bases between. This CDR3 is 14 amino acids long. CDR3 sequence: CASSMRQGTDTQYF. CDR3 in DNA: TGTGCCAGCAGCATGAGACAGGGCACAGATACGCAGTATTTT. The full variable domain, its missing parts supplied by reference TRBV13 and TRBJ2-3, is AAGVIQSPRHLIKEKRETATLKCYPIPRHDTVYWYQQGPGQDPQFLISFYEKMQSDKGSIPDRFSAQQFSDYHSELNMSSLELGDSALYFCASSMRQGTDTQYFGPGTRLTVL.

V and J are TRBV6-5 and TRBJ1-1; D call uncertain. Germline V lookup: CDR1 MNHEY, CDR2 SVGAGI. The CDR3 has 15 amino acids. Trimming took 6 bases from V and 5 from J, leaving 19 bases between them. As DNA, the CDR3 is TGTGCCAGCAGCCTACAGTCCCTGGGCCATACTGAAGCTTTCTTT. It translates to CASSLQSLGHTEAFF.

The CDR3 sequence is CASSPFRNEKLFF. DNA of the CDR3: TGTGCCAGCTCACCATTCAGGAATGAAAAACTGTTTTTT. This rearrangement joins TRBV18 to TRBJ1-4; no definite D call. Germline assignment: CDR1 KGHSH and CDR2 LQKENI. This CDR3 is built from 13 residues. V dropped 2 bases and J dropped 5 bases, with 6 bases sitting between them. The whole variable domain, filled in from reference TRBV18 and TRBJ1-4, reads NAGVMQNPRHLVRRRGQEARLRCSPMKGHSHVYWYRQLPEEGLKFMVYLQKENIIDESGMPKERFSAEFPKEGPSILRIQQVVRGDSAAYFCASSPFRNEKLFFGSGTQLSVL.

The chain is built from TRBV7-8 and TRBJ1-6, with 8 bases identical to TRBD1. Germline CDR1 and CDR2: SGHVS and FQNEAQ. Trimming at V came to 5 bases and at J to 2 bases, leaving 8 bases not matched to a gene. The CDR3 spans 17 residues. The CDR3 protein is CASSSPRGQTYNSPLHF. DNA of the CDR3: TGTGCCAGCAGCAGTCCCAGGGGGCAAACCTATAATTCACCCCTCCACTTT.

The chain joins TRBV6-5 to TRBJ2-5; 7 bases line up with TRBD2. The CDR3 length is 13 residues. The V segment lost 6 bases and the J segment 5 bases; nucleotides outside the gene matches: 6. CDR1 MNHEY and CDR2 SVGAGI come from the germline V gene. The CDR3 DNA is TGTGCCAGCAGGACCCAGGGAGGGGAGACCCAGTACTTC. Amino acids: CASRTQGGETQYF.

This clone is judged medium-sized. This rearrangement joins TRBV6-4 to TRBJ2-2; 8 bases are shared with TRBD2. The CDR3 totals 16 residues. Trimming at V came to 0 bases and at J to 4 bases, leaving 4 bases not matched to a gene. CDR1 and CDR2 (germline): MRHNA, SNTAGT. As DNA, the CDR3 is TGTGCCAGCAGTGACTCGATAAGCGGGAGCACCGGGGAGCTGTTTTTT. Translating it yields CASSDSISGSTGELFF.

This clone was counted a few times. This rearrangement joins TRBV29-1 to TRBJ2-1; 8 nucleotides align to TRBD1. In germline, CDR1 is SQVTM, CDR2 ANQGSEA. This CDR3 is 11 amino acids long. CDR3 in amino acids: CAGQGYNEQFF. The CDR3 DNA reads as TGCGCAGGACAGGGTTACAATGAGCAGTTCTTC.